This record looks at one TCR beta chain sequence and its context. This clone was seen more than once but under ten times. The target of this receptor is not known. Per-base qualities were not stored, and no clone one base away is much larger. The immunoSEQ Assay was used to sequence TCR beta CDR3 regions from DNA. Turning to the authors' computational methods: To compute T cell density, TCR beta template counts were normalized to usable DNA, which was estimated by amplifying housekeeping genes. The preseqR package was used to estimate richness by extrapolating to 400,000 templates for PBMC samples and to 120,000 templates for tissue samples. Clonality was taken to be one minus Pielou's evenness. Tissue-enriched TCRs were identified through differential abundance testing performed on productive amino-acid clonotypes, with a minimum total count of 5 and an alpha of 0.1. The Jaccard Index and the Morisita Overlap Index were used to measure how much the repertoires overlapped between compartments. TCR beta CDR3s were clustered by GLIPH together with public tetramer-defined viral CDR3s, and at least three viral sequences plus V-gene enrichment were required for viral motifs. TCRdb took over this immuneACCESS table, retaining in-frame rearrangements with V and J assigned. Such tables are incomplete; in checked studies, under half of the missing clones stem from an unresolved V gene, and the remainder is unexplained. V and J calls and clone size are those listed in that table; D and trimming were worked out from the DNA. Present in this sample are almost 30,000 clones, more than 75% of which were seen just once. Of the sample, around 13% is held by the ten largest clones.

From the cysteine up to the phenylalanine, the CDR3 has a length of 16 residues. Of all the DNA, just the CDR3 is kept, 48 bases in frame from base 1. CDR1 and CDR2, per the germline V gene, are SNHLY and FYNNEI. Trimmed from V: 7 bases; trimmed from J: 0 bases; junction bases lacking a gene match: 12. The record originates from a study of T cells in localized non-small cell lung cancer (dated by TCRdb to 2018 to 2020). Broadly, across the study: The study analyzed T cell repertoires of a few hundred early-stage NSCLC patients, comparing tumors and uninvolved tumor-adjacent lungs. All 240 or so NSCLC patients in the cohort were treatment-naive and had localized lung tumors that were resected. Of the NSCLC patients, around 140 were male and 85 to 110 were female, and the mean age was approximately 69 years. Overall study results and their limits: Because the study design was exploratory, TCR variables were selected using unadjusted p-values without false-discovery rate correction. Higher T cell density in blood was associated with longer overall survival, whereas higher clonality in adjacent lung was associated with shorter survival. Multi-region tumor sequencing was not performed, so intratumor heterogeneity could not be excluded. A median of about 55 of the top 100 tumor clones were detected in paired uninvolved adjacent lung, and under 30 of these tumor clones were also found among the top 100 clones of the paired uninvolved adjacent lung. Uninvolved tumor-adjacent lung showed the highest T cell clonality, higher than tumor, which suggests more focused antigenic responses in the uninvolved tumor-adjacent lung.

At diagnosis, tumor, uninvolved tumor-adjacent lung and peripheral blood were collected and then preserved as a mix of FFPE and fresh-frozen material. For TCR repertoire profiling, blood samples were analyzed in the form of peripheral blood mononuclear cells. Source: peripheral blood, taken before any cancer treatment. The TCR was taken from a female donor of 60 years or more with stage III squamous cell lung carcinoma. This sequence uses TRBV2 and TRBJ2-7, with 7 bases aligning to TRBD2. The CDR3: CASKPFRAGDSYEQYF. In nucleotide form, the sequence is TGTGCCAGCAAACCCTTTCGGGCGGGGGACTCCTACGAGCAGTACTTC. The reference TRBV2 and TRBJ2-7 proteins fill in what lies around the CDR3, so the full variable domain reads EPEVTQTPSHQVTQMGQEVILRCVPISNHLYFYWYRQILGQKVEFLVSFYNNEISEKSEIFDDQFSVERPDGSNFTLKIRSTKLEDSAMYFCASKPFRAGDSYEQYFGPGTRLTVT.